This T cell receptor (beta chain) was recovered during a study of blood T cell repertoires in COVID-19. The wider study: COVID-19 samples collected from the United States, Italy and Spain covered acute and convalescent phases. Sources were T cells, B-cell-depleted T cells, or PBMCs; the material itself was cDNA or gDNA.

This CDR3 spans 15 amino acids. Trimming removed 2 bases at V and 5 bases at J, with 12 bases between. Germline CDR1 reads LGHDT; CDR2 reads YNNKEL (reference sequence). Per the original methods: Amplification of reference gene primers was used by the study to estimate nucleated cell counts. Clones were sequenced by immunoSEQ multiplex PCR, and TCRdb holds only the in-frame ones, with some missing. V and J calls and clone size are copied from that table; D and trimming were computed from the DNA. The sample yields about 180,000 clones, approximately 89% seen once. V is TRBV3-1 (or the pseudogene TRBV3-2) and J is TRBJ2-2; D might be TRBD2 (6 bases). The clonotype was recovered from a woman in her 30s with acute or convalescent COVID-19. The sample taken for sequencing was peripheral blood. The CDR3 sequence is CASSQQGGGTGELFF. As DNA, the CDR3 is TGTGCCAGCAGCCAACAGGGAGGTGGTACCGGGGAGCTGTTTTTT.